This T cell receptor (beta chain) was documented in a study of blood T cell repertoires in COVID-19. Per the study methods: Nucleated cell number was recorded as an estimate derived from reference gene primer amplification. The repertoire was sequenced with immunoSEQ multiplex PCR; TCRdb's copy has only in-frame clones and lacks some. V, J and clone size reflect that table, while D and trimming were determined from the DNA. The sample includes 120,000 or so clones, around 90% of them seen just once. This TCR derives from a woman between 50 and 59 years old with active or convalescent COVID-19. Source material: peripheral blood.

The CDR3 protein is CASSVGLAAKGRETQYF. In DNA form, the CDR3 reads TGTGCCAGCAGCGTAGGGTTGGCGGCCAAAGGGAGGGAGACCCAGTACTTC. The V and J genes are TRBV9 and TRBJ2-5; weak D call: TRBD2 (6 bases). Trimming stripped 0 bases from V and 5 bases from J, with 20 bases between. This CDR3 is built from 17 residues. Germline V gene lookup returns CDR1 SGDLS and CDR2 YYNGEE.